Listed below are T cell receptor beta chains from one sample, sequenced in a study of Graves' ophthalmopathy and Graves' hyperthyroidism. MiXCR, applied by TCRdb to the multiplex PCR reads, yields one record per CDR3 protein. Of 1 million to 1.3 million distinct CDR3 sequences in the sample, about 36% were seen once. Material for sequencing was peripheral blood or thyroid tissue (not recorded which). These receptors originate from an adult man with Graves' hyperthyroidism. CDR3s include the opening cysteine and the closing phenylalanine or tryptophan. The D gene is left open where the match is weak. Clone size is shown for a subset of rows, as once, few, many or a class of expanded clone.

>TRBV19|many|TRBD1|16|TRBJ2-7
TGTGCCAGTAGTCCCACCGGGACAGGGAGTGTTTACGAGCAGTACTTC
CASSPTGTGSVYEQYF
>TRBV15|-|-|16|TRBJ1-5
TGTGCCACCAGCAGCCGCCGTGGGCCTGGCAATCAGCCCCAGCATTTT
CATSSRRGPGNQPQHF
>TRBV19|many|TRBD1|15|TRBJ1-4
TGTGCCAGCTCCTCGGAACAGGGGAATGGCGAAAAACTGTTTTTT
CASSSEQGNGEKLFF
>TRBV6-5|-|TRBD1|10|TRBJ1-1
TGTGCCAGCAGTCAACAGGGGGCTTTCTTT
CASSQQGAFF
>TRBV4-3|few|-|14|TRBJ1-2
TGCGCCAGCAGCCAAGAGGGGGGACCTAAAGGCTACACCTTC
CASSQEGGPKGYTF
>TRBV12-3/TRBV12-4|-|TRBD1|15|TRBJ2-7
TGTGCCAGCAGTTTAATGGGACAGGGTTTATACGAGCAGTACTTC
CASSLMGQGLYEQYF
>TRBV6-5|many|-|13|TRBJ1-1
TGTGCCAGTAGTAGGACAGTGAACACTGAAGCTTTCTTT
CASSRTVNTEAFF
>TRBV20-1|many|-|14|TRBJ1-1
TGCAGTCCGACCGACAGTTTCGGGCTCACTGAAGCTTTCTTT
CSPTDSFGLTEAFF
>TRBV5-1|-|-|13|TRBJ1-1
TGCGCCAGCAGCTTTAGGGGGGCCACTGAAGCTTTCTTT
CASSFRGATEAFF
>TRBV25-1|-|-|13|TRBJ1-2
TGTGCCAGCAACTTCCGGGACACCTATGGCTACACCTTC
CASNFRDTYGYTF
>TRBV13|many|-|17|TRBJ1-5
TGTGCCAGCAGTCAAACACAGGGATTGGGCCGCAATCAGCCCCAGCATTTT
CASSQTQGLGRNQPQHF
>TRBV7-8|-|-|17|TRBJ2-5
TGTGCCAGCAGCCCCCCTCGGAGGCCCAATATTTCAGAGACCCAGTACTTC
CASSPPRRPNISETQYF
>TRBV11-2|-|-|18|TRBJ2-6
TGTGCCAGCAGCTTAGGGTTTACACCTTACTCTGGGGCCAACGTCCTGACTTTC
CASSLGFTPYSGANVLTF
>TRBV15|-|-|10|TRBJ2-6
TGTGCCACCGGTACGACAGGCTTGACTTTC
CATGTTGLTF
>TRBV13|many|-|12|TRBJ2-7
TGTGCCAGCAGCCCAGTATCCTACGAGCAGTACTTC
CASSPVSYEQYF
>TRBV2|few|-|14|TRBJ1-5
TGTGCCAGCAGTGCCGCAGGTAGCAATCAGCCCCAGCATTTT
CASSAAGSNQPQHF
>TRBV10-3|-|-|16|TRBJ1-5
TGTGCCAGCGGGGACGGGACACAGTATAGCAATCAGCCCCAGCATTTT
CASGDGTQYSNQPQHF
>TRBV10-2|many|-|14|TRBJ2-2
TGCGCCAGCAGTGCTTCGGCGACGTCCGGGGAGCTGTTTTTT
CASSASATSGELFF